This T cell receptor (beta chain) was sequenced during a study of shared clonotypes between healthy human individuals. Findings and limits, study-wide: Generation probability values for non-shared clonotypes were lower than those for clonotypes shared by all four donors.

In regard to this clone: Its antigen is not known.

The donors were all Caucasian adults (living in Nashville, Tennessee). This table comes from immunoSEQ multiplex PCR, and its TCRdb copy is limited to in-frame clones, with some not included. This table has a few hundred thousand clones, roughly 70% appearing once. This CDR3 is built from 11 residues. Between the trimmed V and J ends, which lost 5 bases and 5 bases, there was a span of 6 bases. Germline V gene lookup returns CDR1 SNHLY and CDR2 FYNNEI. The sequence derives from a man in his thirties or forties in good health. The chain recombines TRBV2 with TRBJ2-5; D ambiguous. The sequenced sample consisted of memory CD4+ T cells sorted from blood. As for subset: CD45RA-negative fraction. In DNA form, the CDR3 reads TGTGCCAGCAGTTATATTGAGACCCAGTACTTC. Its protein product is CASSYIETQYF.